Sequencing of this T cell receptor beta chain was carried out in a study of T cell changes during pregnancy in multiple sclerosis. Profiling relied on immunoSEQ multiplex PCR, and the TCRdb table lists in-frame clones only, not all of them. The sample includes 75,000 to 95,000 clones, nearly 95% of them seen just once. The CDR3 runs to 15 residues. Trimming removed 4 bases from V and 0 bases from J, with 12 bases in between. CDR1 and CDR2 (germline): LNHDA, SQIVND (reference sequence). The material was CD4+ T cells from peripheral blood mononuclear cells, obtained after pregnancy. The sequence was obtained from a female donor with multiple sclerosis, enrolled in a pregnancy study. This chain joins TRBV19 and TRBJ1-1, with unresolved D. Here the CDR3 reads CASSTGRLMNTEAFF. For the CDR3, the DNA is TGTGCCAGTAGTACCGGCAGACTCATGAACACTGAAGCTTTCTTT.